The T cell receptor (beta chain) described here comes from a study of shared clonotypes between healthy human individuals. The study's findings and limits: The sharing of approximately 4.6% of naive CD4 clonotypes was seen across a handful of donors.

Some clones are missing from TCRdb's copy, which holds only in-frame ones; the method was immunoSEQ multiplex PCR. Seen here are roughly 1,100,000 clones, about 75% observed once, and the top ten hold about 1.5%. A note on this clone: The antigen remains unidentified.

This CDR3 comprises 14 residues. Deletions cut 2 bases from V and 4 bases from J, with 11 bases between. The germline V gene has CDR1 SGHNT and CDR2 YYREEE (reference sequence). The rearrangement joins TRBV5-4 to TRBJ2-3, with D perhaps TRBD1 (5 bases). This clonotype originated in a man aged 18 to 30 in good health. Sequenced sample: memory CD4+ T cells sorted from blood. Described subset: CD45RA-negative fraction. The CDR3 region is CASSLSQGSDTQYF. As DNA, the CDR3 is TGTGCCAGCAGCTTATCCCAGGGCTCAGATACGCAGTATTTT.